These 6 T cell receptor beta chains were sequenced from one sample in a study of T cell repertoires in aging, cancer and after chemotherapy. Peripheral blood genomic DNA, not sorted cells or RNA, was the template. A mixed TRB-A/B primer pool amplified rearranged TRB by multiplex touch-down PCR. In TCRdb, the multiplex PCR reads were re-called with MiXCR into one record per CDR3 protein. The table includes roughly 7,500 distinct CDR3 sequences, approximately 30% detected once. The sequenced sample consisted of blood. These receptor sequences come from a human donor with a blood cancer.

The CDR3 DNA sequence: TGTGCCAGCAGTGTTCACGGGGGCAATGAAAAACTGTTTTTT. Encoded protein: CASSVHGGNEKLFF. The chain combines TRBV6-6 with TRBJ1-4; D is possibly TRBD1 (6 bases). The CDR3 has 14 amino acids. Germline assignment: CDR1 MNHNY and CDR2 SVGAGI (reference sequence). The germline V and J ends were trimmed by 5 bases and 5 bases, with 12 bases remaining between them.

This chain joins TRBV19 and TRBJ2-1, with D possibly TRBD2 on 7 matching bases. Trimming removed 5 bases at V and 5 bases at J, with 16 bases between. Germline CDR1 is LNHDA and CDR2 is SQIVND (reference sequence). This CDR3 is 15 amino acids long. CDR3 nucleotides: TGTGCCAGTAGTTGGGTCGGGGGGCCGAACAATGAGCAGTTCTTC. This translates into CASSWVGGPNNEQFF.

The chain employs TRBV20-1 and TRBJ1-4; tentative D call: TRBD1 (6 bases). Germline CDR1 and CDR2: DFQATT and SNEGSKA (reference sequence). This CDR3 has 16 amino acids. V lost 2 bases and J lost 8, with 21 bases in between. The CDR3: CSARPPGANMGEKLFF. CDR3 sequence (DNA): TGCAGTGCTAGACCACCAGGGGCCAACATGGGGGAAAAACTGTTTTTT.

V and J are TRBV18 and TRBJ1-3, with D perhaps TRBD1 (5 bases). The CDR3 consists of 13 residues. Between the trimmed V and J ends, which lost 6 bases and 2 bases, there was a span of 8 bases. Germline CDR1 and CDR2: KGHSH and LQKENI. This chain's CDR3 is CASSKGPGNTIYF. DNA for the CDR3: TGTGCCAGCTCGAAGGGACCTGGAAACACCATATATTTT.

In its sample, this clonotype was seen a few times. The J gene is TRBJ2-3, the V gene TRBV4-2; no reliable D call. Per germline, CDR1 LGHNA and CDR2 YNFKEQ. The CDR3 is made up of 15 amino acids. V was clipped by 1 base and J by 3 bases, with 11 bases between them. CDR3 in amino acids: CASSQGGSETDTQYF. As DNA, the CDR3 is TGTGCCAGCAGCCAAGGGGGTTCGGAGACAGATACGCAGTATTTT.

This chain links TRBV19 with TRBJ1-2; D is undetermined. CDR3 length: 15 amino acids. V shed 4 bases and J shed 8 bases, with 20 bases lying between them. Germline values: CDR1 LNHDA, CDR2 SQIVND (reference sequence). The CDR3 loop is CASSNLGVPPLGYTF. The CDR3 nucleotides read TGTGCCAGTAGTAACCTTGGAGTTCCACCGTTAGGCTACACCTTC.